These 18 T cell receptor beta chains were all obtained from the same sample, sequenced in a study of kidney transplant recipient with SARS-CoV-2 infection. TCRdb processed the reads anew with MiXCR; each CDR3 protein has one entry. The table shows fewer than 250,000 distinct CDR3 sequences, with 29% occurring only once. The material was a blood sample, obtained at baseline and around day 110 from a kidney transplant recipient. Receptor source: a male patient younger than 45 who had COVID-19 and was a kidney transplant recipient. Some T cells may arise from the graft donor.

This clonotype was seen ten or more times. This chain joins TRBV12-3 or TRBV12-4 and TRBJ2-6, with 11 bases aligning to TRBD1. The CDR3 is 18 residues long. The junction had 8 bases not matched to a gene; V was cut back by 3 bases and J by 4 bases. CDR3 amino acids: CASSFLWDRGSGANVLTF. The DNA for the CDR3 is TGTGCCAGCAGTTTTCTATGGGACAGGGGGTCCGGGGCCAACGTCCTGACTTTC.

This clonotype has a count of ten or more. This sequence joins TRBV20-1 and TRBJ1-1; unclear D gene. V lost 0 bases and J 1 base, leaving 6 bases between the germline ends. Germline lookup yields CDR1 DFQATT and CDR2 SNEGSKA (reference sequence). This CDR3 spans 13 amino acids. CDR3 region: CSARDRGNTEAFF. The CDR3 DNA reads as TGCAGTGCTAGAGACCGGGGGAACACTGAAGCTTTCTTT.

The sample holds many counts of this clonotype. The rearrangement joins TRBV6-6 to TRBJ2-7, with no clear D. Germline-derived CDR1 and CDR2 are MNHNY and SVGAGI (reference sequence). V was trimmed by 5 bases and J by 4 bases, leaving 18 bases between them. The length of the CDR3 is 15 residues. The CDR3 region is CASSTLSAVSYEQYF. The DNA for the CDR3 is TGTGCCAGCAGTACTTTGAGCGCGGTCAGTTACGAGCAGTACTTC.

This clonotype was picked up many times. The chain has TRBV2 and TRBJ2-5; TRBD2 might be the D (6 bases). CDR3 length equals 18 residues. Between the trimmed V and J ends, which lost 5 bases and 5 bases, there was a span of 27 bases. Per germline, CDR1 SNHLY and CDR2 FYNNEI. The CDR3 DNA follows: TGTGCCAGCAGTACGGAGGGGTACGGGGGAAGCTTATCGGAGACCCAGTACTTC. Translation gives CASSTEGYGGSLSETQYF.

In regard to this clonotype: A much larger clone lies a single base off, so this may be a read error. This chain uses TRBV3-1 with TRBJ2-5; TRBD2 matches 9 bases. The J call is doubtful: the DNA matches TRBJ2-7 better. The CDR3 consists of 15 residues. Germline V gene lookup returns CDR1 LGHDT and CDR2 YNNKEL (reference sequence). CDR3 coding DNA: TGTGCCAGCAGCCACGCTTGGCGGGAGGGGAGCGAGCAGTACTTC. Translated: CASSHAWREGSEQYF.

Remarks on this clonotype: It may be a read error: a sequence one base away is much more abundant. The CDR3 DNA follows: TGTGCCAGCAGTTACAAAGGGGGGACACCAAACCTGTATGGCTACACCTTC. This gives the protein CASSYKGGTPNLYGYTF. The chain combines TRBV6-6 with TRBJ1-2; tentatively, D is TRBD1 (6 bases). V was cut by 2 bases and J by 5 bases, with 21 bases left in between. Per the germline V gene, CDR1 is MNHNY and CDR2 is SVGAGI (reference sequence). The CDR3 covers 17 residues.

With respect to this clonotype: The CDR3 end shows no conserved phenylalanine or tryptophan, and so a read error is likely. The chain links TRBV6-5 to TRBJ2-1, with 14 bases matching TRBD2. With V trimmed by 5 bases and J by 9 bases, 6 bases remained unmatched. Germline CDR1 MNHEY, CDR2 SVGAGI. The length of the CDR3 is 15 residues. CDR3 residues: CASSLGLAGAGEQFL. The CDR3 DNA reads TGTGCCAGCAGTCTGGGACTAGCGGGAGCTGGTGAGCAGTTCCTC.

This clonotype has at least ten counts. The V gene is TRBV6-5, the J gene TRBJ1-2; D is uncertain. Per germline, CDR1 MNHEY and CDR2 SVGAGI. V lost 2 bases and J 5 bases, leaving 12 bases between the germline ends. This CDR3 has 14 amino acids. CDR3 DNA sequence: TGTGCCAGCAGTTACAGAGACCAACGGTATGGCTACACCTTC. Translation: CASSYRDQRYGYTF.

As for this clonotype: This sequence may be a read error, since a much larger clone differs from it by one base. The rearrangement uses TRBV10-2 and TRBJ2-7, with a possible D match to TRBD1 (7 bases). Germline values: CDR1 WSHSY, CDR2 SAAADI. The CDR3 runs 18 residues. The CDR3, as DNA: TGCGCCAGCAGTGAGCCGGGGGCGGCGGAGGGGGCGGCCTACGGGCAGTACTTC. It yields the protein CASSEPGAAEGAAYGQYF.

This clonotype was counted many times. J is TRBJ1-2 and V is TRBV6-9; no clear D. The germline CDR1 and CDR2 sequences are MNHGY and SVAAGI. This CDR3 contains 17 residues. The V gene lost 5 bases and the J gene lost 4 bases, with 23 bases spanning the gap. CDR3 amino acids: CASSRRLPYGKTYGYTF. The DNA of the CDR3 is TGTGCCAGCAGTAGGCGCCTGCCTTACGGAAAGACCTATGGCTACACCTTC.

This clonotype was observed at least ten times. The rearrangement joins TRBV5-1 to TRBJ1-1; a weak D match, TRBD1 (6 bases). CDR3 size: 14 residues. Germline CDR1 reads SGHRS; CDR2 reads YFSETQ. V was trimmed by 3 bases and J by 7 bases, leaving 16 bases between them. CDR3: CASSSGGGLGEAFF. CDR3 bases: TGCGCCAGCAGCTCCGGGGGGGGGCTCGGTGAAGCTTTCTTT. The full variable domain, its missing parts supplied by reference TRBV5-1 and TRBJ1-1, is KAGVTQTPRYLIKTRGQQVTLSCSPISGHRSVSWYQQTPGQGLQFLFEYFSETQRNKGNFPGRFSGRQFSNSRSEMNVSTLELGDSALYLCASSSGGGLGEAFFGQGTRLTVV.

For this clonotype: This may be a read error, as it is one base from a much larger clone. The genes are TRBV27 and TRBJ2-5, with 8 bases lining up with TRBD2. Germline CDR1 is MNHEY and CDR2 is SMNVEV (reference sequence). V lost 4 bases, J lost 5 bases, and 9 bases stayed unmatched. The CDR3 totals 15 residues. CDR3 residues: CASSSTSARRETQYF. The CDR3 DNA follows: TGTGCCAGCAGTTCGACTAGCGCACGGCGGGAGACCCAGTACTTC.

This clonotype was observed a handful of times. The chain is built from TRBV10-3 and TRBJ2-3, with 9 bases lining up with TRBD1. Trimming removed 10 bases from V and 6 bases from J; junction bases left unmatched: 5. From germline, CDR1 is ENHRY and CDR2 SYGVKD. The CDR3 has 12 residues. Written as DNA, the CDR3 is TGTGCCACCACAGGGGGCGACGATACGCAGTATTTT. Translating gives CATTGGDDTQYF.

This clonotype occurred many times. The gene calls are TRBV3-1 and TRBJ1-1; TRBD1 aligns across 10 bases. The CDR3 loop spans 16 amino acids. With 0 bases clipped from V and 6 bases from J, the junction kept 7 bases outside the gene matches. In germline, CDR1 is LGHDT, CDR2 YNNKEL (reference sequence). The CDR3 spells CASSQDLGQGEPEAFF. DNA of the CDR3: TGTGCCAGCAGCCAAGATTTAGGACAGGGGGAACCTGAAGCTTTCTTT.

The CDR3 DNA reads TGTGCCACCAGTGATTTGCGAGGGGGGACAGGGGTCAGTGAGCAGTTCTTC. This sequence encodes CATSDLRGGTGVSEQFF. The rearrangement uses TRBV24-1 and TRBJ2-1; 10 nucleotides align to TRBD1. With V trimmed by 0 bases and J by 9 bases, 10 bases remained unmatched. Looked up from germline, CDR1 is KGHDR and CDR2 is SFDVKD. The CDR3 covers 17 residues.

Note on this clonotype: Possible read error: a much larger clone is one base away. The chain has TRBV3-1 and TRBJ1-1, with no clear D. There are 17 residues in the CDR3. Germline values: CDR1 LGHDT, CDR2 YNNKEL (reference sequence). In DNA form, the CDR3 reads TGTGCCAACAGCCCGTTTAATCCCATTTCAATTCGCACTGAAGCTTTCTTT. Protein sequence: CANSPFNPISIRTEAFF.

This clonotype was recorded many times. The V gene is TRBV12-3 or TRBV12-4, the J gene TRBJ2-1; D gene ambiguous. The germline V and J ends were trimmed by 3 bases and 9 bases, with 9 bases remaining between them. This CDR3 is built from 12 residues. The CDR3 is CASSLSSSEQFF. The CDR3 DNA reads as TGTGCCAGCAGTTTGAGTAGTAGTGAGCAGTTCTTC.

This clonotype was counted many times. The chain recombines TRBV4-2 with TRBJ2-2; D is unresolved. The CDR3 is 16 amino acids. Trimming left V 1 base short and J 2 bases short, with 11 bases between. The germline V gene encodes CDR1 LGHNA and CDR2 YNFKEQ. CDR3 nucleotide sequence: TGTGCCAGCAGCCAAGTCCAAGAACCAAACACCGGGGAGCTGTTTTTT. It codes for CASSQVQEPNTGELFF.